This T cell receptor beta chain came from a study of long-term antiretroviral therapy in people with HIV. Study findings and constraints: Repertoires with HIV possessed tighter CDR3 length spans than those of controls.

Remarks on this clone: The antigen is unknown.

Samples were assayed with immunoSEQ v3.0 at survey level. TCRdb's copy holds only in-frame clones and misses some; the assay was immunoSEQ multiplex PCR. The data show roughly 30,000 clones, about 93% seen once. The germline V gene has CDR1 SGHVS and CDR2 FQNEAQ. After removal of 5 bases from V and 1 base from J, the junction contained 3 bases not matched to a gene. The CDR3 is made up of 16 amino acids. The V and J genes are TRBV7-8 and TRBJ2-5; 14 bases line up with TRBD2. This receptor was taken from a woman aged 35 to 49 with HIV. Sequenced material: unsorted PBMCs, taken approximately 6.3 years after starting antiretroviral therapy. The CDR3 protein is CASSIGTSGGQETQYF. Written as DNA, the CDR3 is TGTGCCAGCAGCATAGGGACTAGCGGGGGCCAAGAGACCCAGTACTTC.